This T cell receptor beta chain was sequenced for a study of blood T cell repertoires in COVID-19. Repertoires were generated with immunoSEQ multiplex PCR, while TCRdb's copy carries only in-frame clones and drops some. The repertoire has over 90,000 clones, roughly four fifths of them found once; the top ten carry around 10%. Germline trimming cut 3 bases from V and 4 bases from J; bases unmatched to any gene: 6. The germline gives CDR1 SGDLS, CDR2 YYNGEE. CDR3 length: 15 amino acids. This clonotype was sampled from a man between 40 and 49 years old with active or convalescent COVID-19. Sequencing was performed on peripheral blood. This chain links TRBV9 with TRBJ2-1, with TRBD2 identical over 8 bases. This CDR3 reads CASSGTGGTYNEQFF. Here the CDR3 DNA reads TGTGCCAGCAGCGGAACGGGGGGGACTTACAATGAGCAGTTCTTC.